Described below is a single TCR beta chain sequence and its context. The RNA, roughly 0.5 to 1 ug, was put through reverse transcription using random hexamers. With immunoSEQ multiplex PCR, TCR beta CDR3 was amplified across 54 Vbeta and 13 Jbeta. TCRdb fed the immunoSEQ multiplex PCR reads into MiXCR, producing one record per CDR3 protein. The data hold some 120,000 distinct CDR3 sequences, with about nine tenths observed a single time. The data were obtained in a study of CD8 T cells in Susac syndrome. The V end lost 0 bases, the J end lost 2 bases, and 11 bases lay between the germline ends. CDR1 and CDR2 from the germline V gene are LNHNV and YYDKDF (reference sequence). CDR3 size: 15 residues. CD8+ and CD4+ T cells taken from blood had their TCR beta sequenced. While serving as controls, healthy donors were matched for age and sex.

The TCR was taken from a human donor in good health. Sample: CD4+ T cells from PBMCs. The chain employs TRBV15 and TRBJ2-7, with a weak D call TRBD2 (6 bases). CDR3 region: CATSRDFGGPYEQYF. Written as DNA, the CDR3 is TGTGCCACCAGCAGAGATTTCGGGGGACCCTACGAGCAGTACTTC.